The clone carrying this T cell receptor beta chain was seen just once. Its antigen remains unidentified. Per sample, roughly 94,000 TCR templates underwent assay. Assay used: immunoSEQ multiplex PCR; TCRdb lists only in-frame clones, some missing. Here the sample spans 70,000 to 95,000 clones, about 90% being singletons. CDR3 length equals 13 residues. With 4 bases removed from V and 6 bases from J, the gap between germline ends came to 10 bases. Germline values: CDR1 SGHTS, CDR2 YDEGEE. This entry belongs to a study of siplizumab effects on memory and regulatory T cells. Study results and limitations: Naive T cell populations appeared to exhibit greater diversity than memory cells and appeared to be major alloresponse contributors. The authors mapped only a minor fraction of alloreactive clones to unstimulated subsets. A naive or memory phenotype could not be assigned to roughly 80-96% of the proliferating CD4+ or CD8+ clones.

The genes are TRBV5-8 and TRBJ2-2; D is ambiguous. Material for sequencing was CD4+ T cells sorted from blood. The TCR originated in a human donor in good health. This CDR3 is CASSLVDSGELFF. For the CDR3, the DNA is TGTGCCAGCAGCCTGGTTGATTCCGGGGAGCTGTTTTTT.